Listed here is a single T cell receptor (beta chain). Its matching antigen is unknown. Purity of the untouched CD4+ T cells was 95% to 98%. The record originates from a study of T cell repertoires and HLA-DP antigens. The study's findings and limits: Against both alloantigens, CD137+ clonality was similar, roughly 0.39.

Amplification used primers for 54 TRBV and 13 TRBJ segments. Some clones are missing from TCRdb's copy, which holds only in-frame ones; the method was immunoSEQ multiplex PCR. The sample lists about 110,000 clones, around 92% occurring once. Material: CD4+ T cells from PBMCs. The TCR originated in a woman between 18 and 30 years old in good health and CMV-seronegative.

CDR3 residues: CASSSGQGAFQPQHF. The CDR3 nucleotides read TGTGCCAGCAGCTCTGGACAGGGGGCGTTTCAGCCCCAGCATTTT. The V and J genes are TRBV5-4 and TRBJ1-5; 11 bases map to TRBD1. Germline V gene data show CDR1 as SGHNT and CDR2 as YYREEE (reference sequence). The CDR3 length is 15 residues. Trimming removed 3 bases from V and 6 bases from J; junction bases left unmatched: 5. Using reference TRBV5-4 and TRBJ1-5 for the parts outside the CDR3, the full variable domain is ETGVTQSPTHLIKTRGQQVTLRCSSQSGHNTVSWYQQALGQGPQFIFQYYREEENGRGNFPPRFSGLQFPNYSSELNVNALELDDSALYLCASSSGQGAFQPQHFGDGTRLSIL.